This T cell receptor (beta chain) was retrieved from a study of cytomegalovirus exposure and HLA in healthy donors. This CDR3 is 17 amino acids long. Between the trimmed V and J ends, which lost 7 bases and 4 bases, there was a span of 26 bases. CDR1 SGHAT and CDR2 FQNNGV come from the germline V gene. The study ran its PCR with 60 Vbeta and 13 Jbeta primers. The table came from immunoSEQ multiplex PCR; TCRdb's copy has only in-frame clones and leaves some out. The profile shows about 200,000 clones, roughly 80% of them singletons. Sequencing was performed on PBMCs. The sequence was obtained from a man aged 35 to 55 in good health and CMV-seropositive. V and J are TRBV11-2 and TRBJ2-7, with a possible D match to TRBD1 (6 bases). CDR3 sequence (DNA): TGTGCCAGCATTCGTTTCGAACAGGGCCATCCTAGTTACGAGCAGTACTTC. The encoded protein is CASIRFEQGHPSYEQYF.